This T cell receptor (beta chain) was recovered during a study of CD8 T cells in cerebrospinal fluid in Alzheimer's disease. The CDR3 consists of 15 residues. CDR1 MNHEY and CDR2 SVGEGT come from the germline V gene. A live/dead marker was used to sort live CSF cells for droplet sequencing. Findings of the study overall: EBV-specific clones were neither the most expanded nor enriched in Alzheimer's patients.

According to its frequency, this clonotype is large (0.1 to 1%). Its target is not known. TCRdb re-called the 10x single-cell sequencing reads and catalogs CDR3 proteins one per entry, DNA excluded. This table lists 750 to 900 distinct CDR3 sequences. The TCR sequence derives from a human donor with Parkinson's disease. The chain is built from TRBV6-2 or TRBV6-3 and TRBJ2-7. The specimen was cerebrospinal fluid. The CDR3 sequence is CASSYPQILDYEQYF.